This T cell receptor beta chain was identified in a study of regulatory and conventional T cells in RAG deficiency. General observations from the study: Omenn patients showed >75% Treg-Tconv overlap and shorter CDR3 lengths. Shannon entropy was markedly lower and Simpson indices higher in RAG-deficient patients than control T-cell subsets.

The protocol was immunoSEQ multiplex PCR, while the TCRdb copy is restricted to in-frame clones and leaves out a portion. Of under 35,000 clones listed, about 76% are singletons. Per germline, CDR1 GTSNPN and CDR2 SVGIG (reference sequence). V shed 0 bases and J shed 0 bases, with 9 bases lying between them. The CDR3 spans 15 residues. This clone was counted a single time. Its specificity is unknown. Genomic DNA came from blood conventional CD4+ T cells gated CD25-low CD127-high. Separately, the same data were catalogued under a study of regulatory T cells. As reported in that work: Primers: 52 TRBV forward and 13 TRBJ reverse.

What was sequenced was CD4+ effector T cells sorted from blood. The chain is built from TRBV30 and TRBJ1-3; no definite D call. This TCR came from a human donor in good health. For the CDR3, the DNA is TGTGCCTGGAGTGTACGGGCTACCTCTGGAAACACCATATATTTT. This gives the protein CAWSVRATSGNTIYF.